This T cell receptor beta chain derives from a study of cytomegalovirus exposure and HLA in healthy donors. J was trimmed by 9 bases and V by 5 bases; bases with no gene match: 9. The CDR3 length is 15 residues. The germline CDR1 and CDR2 sequences are SNHLY and FYNNEI. All donors participated as healthy donors of bone marrow. Findings of the study overall: Most TCR sequences were seen very rarely across donors, but some public TCRs occurred in many. The authors confirmed in vitro that three CMV-associated chains were specific for CMV antigens. Earlier analysis yielded a pattern in which most TCR beta V segments were productive about 87% or about 30% of the time.

Details on this clone: Its target is not known.

Both 60 Vbeta primers and 13 Jbeta primers went into the PCR. Profiled with immunoSEQ multiplex PCR; TCRdb holds only in-frame clones, not every one. The data contain some 100,000 clones, 70% to 80% of them seen just once; the ten biggest clones take up approximately 4.2%. The chain has TRBV2 and TRBJ2-1; 11 bases fit TRBD2. The source of this sequence is a female donor in good health and CMV-seropositive. Sample: PBMCs. CDR3 sequence reads: CASSPLAGGGSEQFF. Written as DNA, the CDR3 is TGTGCCAGCAGTCCCCTAGCGGGAGGAGGGAGTGAGCAGTTCTTC.